This T cell receptor beta chain originates from a study of fetal regulatory T cell absence and autoimmunity (dated by TCRdb to 2016 to 2017). In terms of the full investigation: Exocrine pancreas autoimmunity was observed in the IPEX patients in the absence of clinical diabetes. Overall study results and their limits: TRB gene family usage was found to be broadly similar between cord blood and pancreas and to resemble published neonatal and adult repertoires. Compared with cord blood, the pancreas TCR compartment showed significant oligoclonal enrichment, and some top clones were enriched more than 100-fold. The oligoclonal enrichment was interpreted as supporting antigen-driven autoimmunity in the pancreas before birth in IPEX syndrome.

For repertoire sequencing, genomic DNA was processed from frozen pancreas tissue. The DNeasy Blood and Tissue Kit was used to extract about 1.9-3 ug of genomic DNA from either umbilical cord blood or frozen pancreas. As concerns this clone: It has no known antigen specificity. No much larger clone exists at a distance of one base, and base qualities are not known.

The germline V and J ends show losses of 3 bases and 3 bases respectively, and no gene match explains 12 bases of the junction. Based on the germline V gene, the CDR1 and CDR2 sequences are SGHVS and FNYEAQ. Taken from cysteine to phenylalanine, the CDR3 has 18 residues. Only CDR3 DNA remains: 54 bases, in frame from the first base. TCRbeta CDR3 regions were amplified and barcoded by two-step multiplex PCR on the immunoSEQ human TCRbeta survey platform. Sequencing of the libraries was done on Illumina instruments, and IgH was sequenced in parallel from the same samples. Per the source publication's procedure: To remove PCR and sequencing errors, raw reads were filtered against the IMGT V, D, J definitions and then binned using a nearest-neighbor algorithm. Clones were defined by identical nucleotide sequence; differential abundance between tissues used per-clone Fisher exact tests with pFDR threshold p<0.01. Clones whose frequencies were too low for statistical inference were excluded by a minimum inclusion filter of 10 in either sample. Pairwise clonal comparisons used the immunoSEQ Analyzer, and gene family usage was assessed with IMGT tools. TCRdb obtained this table from immuneACCESS and retained in-frame rearrangements with V and J assigned. These tables miss some clones; where compared with another copy, unresolved V genes account for less than half of the shortfall, and the remainder is unexplained. V and J calls and clone size are given by that table; D and trimming were obtained from the DNA. The sample table shows 95,000 to 100,000 clones, and approximately 75% are seen once. 2% of the sample comes from the top ten.

Sequenced: pancreas tissue. The chain is encoded by TRBV7-6 joined to TRBJ1-4, and 8 junctional nucleotides match TRBD1. This sequence originates from a male donor with IPEX syndrome. The CDR3 reads as follows: CASSFYRGGAGANEKLFF. The base sequence is TGTGCCAGCAGCTTCTACAGGGGGGGCGCAGGGGCTAATGAAAAACTGTTTTTT.